The 30 T cell receptor beta chains given below trace back to one sample, sequenced in a study of STAT5B mutations in CD4+ large granular lymphocyte leukemia (dated by TCRdb to between 2021 and 2022). The library came from the immunoSEQ multiplex PCR assay. The source is immuneACCESS, and TCRdb retained only in-frame sequences with V and J called. Part of the clones is not carried over; for the studies checked, unresolved V genes explain less than half of this, and the remainder is unexplained. The sample table holds about 34,000 clones, of which less than 85% were seen once. In total, the top ten clones hold roughly 7% of the sample. The sequencing input was CD4+ T cells from blood buffy coats. The receptors come from a human donor in good health.

The rearrangement links TRBV5-6 to TRBJ1-2; possibly TRBD1 for D (5 bases). CDR1 is SGHDT and CDR2 is YYEEEE in the germline V gene. CDR3 size: 14 residues. Trimming took off 1 base at V and 8 bases at J, with 15 bases between the two ends. This CDR3 reads CASSLRGAGFGYTF. The CDR3 region has the DNA TGTGCCAGCAGCTTGCGAGGGGCGGGCTTCGGCTACACCTTC.

This chain links TRBV7-8 with TRBJ2-1, with 12 positions matching TRBD2. The CDR3 has 15 amino acids. Germline CDR1 is SGHVS and CDR2 is FQNEAQ. The V and J ends lost 6 bases and 5 bases, in that order; junction bases with no gene match: 5. The CDR3 nucleotides are TGTGCCAGCAGGTCAAGACTAGCGGGGGACAATGAGCAGTTCTTC. It yields the protein CASRSRLAGDNEQFF.

The CDR3 region is CASSISGGNEKLFF. CDR3 nucleotides: TGTGCCAGTAGTATATCGGGGGGTAATGAAAAACTGTTTTTT. The chain is built from TRBV19 and TRBJ1-4, with D perhaps TRBD1 (5 bases). The length of the CDR3 is 14 residues. V gave up 2 bases and J gave up 4 bases, with 8 bases separating them. Looked up from germline, CDR1 is LNHDA and CDR2 is SQIVND (reference sequence).

The chain carries TRBV5-8 and TRBJ2-3; maybe TRBD2 (6 bases). CDR3 length equals 17 residues. The germline V gene has CDR1 SGHTS and CDR2 YDEGEE. V lost 4 bases, J lost 0 bases, and 18 bases lay in between. CDR3 loop: CASSHPRPGTSTDTQYF. The CDR3 DNA reads as TGTGCCAGCAGCCACCCCCGGCCAGGGACTAGCACAGATACGCAGTATTTT. Full variable domain (remainder filled in from reference TRBV5-8 and TRBJ2-3): EAGVTQSPTHLIKTRGQQATLRCSPISGHTSVYWYQQALGLGLQFLLWYDEGEERNRGNFPPRFSGRQFPNYSSELNVNALELEDSALYLCASSHPRPGTSTDTQYFGPGTRLTVL.

The CDR3: CASSFEGWRTDTQYF. In DNA form, the CDR3 reads TGTGCCAGCAGTTTCGAGGGGTGGCGGACAGATACGCAGTATTTT. The chain uses TRBV27 and TRBJ2-3, with D perhaps TRBD1 or TRBD2 (5 bases each). This CDR3 has 15 residues. Deletions cut 3 bases from V and 3 bases from J, with 13 bases between. Looked up from germline, CDR1 is MNHEY and CDR2 is SMNVEV (reference sequence).

The count of this clone is one. The CDR3, as DNA: TGTGCCAGCAGCTTCAGTACGGATATTAATTCACCCCTCCACTTT. It codes for CASSFSTDINSPLHF. V gene TRBV11-1 combines with J gene TRBJ1-6; D call uncertain. Per the germline V gene, CDR1 is SGHAT and CDR2 is FQDESV (reference sequence). This CDR3 contains 15 residues. V gave up 3 bases and J gave up 6 bases, with 12 bases separating them.

The rearrangement uses TRBV7-8 and TRBJ2-2; the D is unclear. Germline V gene data show CDR1 as SGHVS and CDR2 as FQNEAQ. The CDR3 sequence is 12 residues long. The ends were cut back, 5 bases at V and 8 bases at J, with 9 bases in the middle. The CDR3 nucleotides read TGTGCCAGCAGCCCCCCAATAGGGGAGCTGTTTTTT. Protein product: CASSPPIGELFF. The full variable domain, with the rest looked up from reference TRBV7-8 and TRBJ2-2, is GAGVSQSPRYKVAKRGQDVALRCDPISGHVSLFWYQQALGQGPEFLTYFQNEAQLDKSGLPSDRFFAERPEGSVSTLKIQRTQQEDSAVYLCASSPPIGELFFGEGSRLTVL.

The rearrangement links TRBV6-6 to TRBJ2-1; no reliable D call. Looked up from germline, CDR1 is MNHNY and CDR2 is SVGAGI (reference sequence). Trimming stripped 0 bases from V and 11 bases from J, with 5 bases between. The CDR3 extends over 11 amino acids. The CDR3 sequence: CASSYSTKQFF. The CDR3 DNA is TGTGCCAGCAGTTACTCGACAAAGCAGTTCTTC.

The chain uses TRBV7-2 and TRBJ1-3; D is uncertain. V lost 3 bases to trimming and J lost 2 bases, with 17 bases between them. The CDR3 has 17 amino acids. Germline V CDR1 and CDR2: SGHTA, FQGNSA. CDR3 bases: TGTGCCAGCAGCTTGCAGCCGGCCGAGGGCCCTGGAAACACCATATATTTT. Its translation is CASSLQPAEGPGNTIYF.

The CDR3 DNA reads TGCGCCAGCAGTGGAAGTTTTGGGGAAGTAATGAGCAAGTTCTTC. Its translation is CASSGSFGEVMSKFF. This rearrangement joins TRBV10-2 to TRBJ2-1; D gene unclear. Trimming stripped 4 bases from V and 14 bases from J, with 24 bases between. The CDR3 is made up of 15 amino acids. CDR1 WSHSY and CDR2 SAAADI come from the germline V gene.

The chain uses TRBV7-9 and TRBJ1-3, with D unresolved. The CDR3 covers 16 residues. CDR1 is SEHNR and CDR2 is FQNEAQ in the germline V gene (reference sequence). Trimming stripped 5 bases from V and 3 bases from J, with 17 bases between. CDR3 residues: CASSPEIRSGGNTIYF. Written as DNA, the CDR3 is TGTGCCAGCAGCCCAGAGATCCGAAGCGGTGGAAACACCATATATTTT. Full variable domain (missing parts from reference TRBV7-9 and TRBJ1-3): DTGVSQNPRHKITKRGQNVTFRCDPISEHNRLYWYRQTLGQGPEFLTYFQNEAQLEKSRLLSDRFSAERPKGSFSTLEIQRTEQGDSAMYLCASSPEIRSGGNTIYFGEGSWLTVV.

CDR3 sequence reads: CASSLDLPSGGADTQYF. The CDR3 DNA sequence: TGTGCCAGCAGCTTAGATCTTCCGAGCGGGGGGGCAGATACGCAGTATTTT. The chain recombines TRBV11-3 with TRBJ2-3, with TRBD2 matching 10 bases. Germline V gives CDR1 SGHNT, CDR2 YENEEA. The CDR3 has 17 amino acids. V lost 0 bases, J lost 4 bases, and 7 bases stayed unmatched.

The chain is built from TRBV19 and TRBJ1-5; D unresolved. The ends were cut back, 1 base at V and 2 bases at J, with 12 bases in the middle. Germline V gene lookup returns CDR1 LNHDA and CDR2 SQIVND (reference sequence). The CDR3 runs to 16 residues. CDR3: CASSIVSGLGNQPQHF. The CDR3 nucleotides are TGTGCCAGTAGTATAGTTTCAGGTTTGGGCAATCAGCCCCAGCATTTT.

The chain carries TRBV4-2 and TRBJ2-5; TRBD2 matches 9 bases. The CDR3 covers 17 residues. Germline loops: CDR1 LGHNA, CDR2 YNFKEQ. V shed 0 bases, J shed 4 bases, and the junction held 9 bases outside the gene matches. DNA of the CDR3: TGTGCCAGCAGCCAAGATTGGGGTAGCGGGAGTACAGAGACCCAGTACTTC. This gives the protein CASSQDWGSGSTETQYF.

The rearrangement joins TRBV2 to TRBJ2-5; 8 nucleotides agree with TRBD1. Germline lookup yields CDR1 SNHLY and CDR2 FYNNEI. The CDR3 is 13 amino acids. V lost 8 bases to trimming and J lost 0 bases; unmatched junction nucleotides: 2. The CDR3 spells CASHRGYQETQYF. CDR3 DNA: TGTGCCAGCCACAGGGGGTACCAAGAGACCCAGTACTTC.

The rearrangement links TRBV5-6 to TRBJ1-2; D is unresolved. The CDR3 sequence is 12 residues long. Between the trimmed V and J ends, which lost 4 bases and 3 bases, there was a span of 7 bases. The germline V gene has CDR1 SGHDT and CDR2 YYEEEE. The CDR3: CASSREDYGYTF. In DNA form, the CDR3 reads TGTGCCAGCAGCCGGGAGGACTATGGCTACACCTTC.

The chain is built from TRBV19 and TRBJ2-7; TRBD2 might be the D (6 bases). V lost 5 bases to trimming and J lost 2 bases, with 22 bases between them. From germline, CDR1 is LNHDA and CDR2 SQIVND (reference sequence). This CDR3 is 17 amino acids long. CDR3 region: CASSQKLTGGGPYEQYF. The CDR3 DNA reads TGTGCCAGTAGTCAGAAACTTACAGGAGGAGGGCCCTACGAGCAGTACTTC.

The chain combines TRBV4-1 with TRBJ2-3; possibly TRBD2 for D (6 bases). V dropped 2 bases and J dropped 5 bases, with 14 bases sitting between them. Per the germline V gene, CDR1 is MGHRA and CDR2 is YSYEKL. This CDR3 spans 15 amino acids. The CDR3: CASSQPGLGVDTQYF. CDR3 nucleotides: TGCGCCAGCAGCCAACCGGGACTCGGGGTAGATACGCAGTATTTT.

The gene calls are TRBV18 and TRBJ2-1, with D possibly matching TRBD1 (6 bases). Trimming took off 0 bases at V and 7 bases at J, with 16 bases between the two ends. Germline assignment: CDR1 KGHSH and CDR2 LQKENI. This CDR3 region has 16 residues. The CDR3: CASSPPSWGPNNEQFF. The CDR3 region has the DNA TGTGCCAGCTCACCACCCTCCTGGGGGCCAAATAATGAGCAGTTCTTC.

This clone was found a few times. This chain links TRBV18 with TRBJ2-3; D remains unclear. The CDR3 consists of 11 residues. Looked up from germline, CDR1 is KGHSH and CDR2 is LQKENI. The V end lost 3 bases, the J end lost 4 bases, and 2 bases lay between the germline ends. CDR3 in DNA: TGTGCCAGCTCACCGTCAGATACGCAGTATTTT. This encodes CASSPSDTQYF.

This clone was counted a few times. V is TRBV19 and J is TRBJ2-2; possibly TRBD2 for D (6 bases). Germline-derived CDR1 and CDR2 are LNHDA and SQIVND (reference sequence). V dropped 6 bases and J dropped 1 base, with 9 bases sitting between them. The CDR3 covers 14 residues. In DNA, the CDR3 is TGTGCCAGTAGGGGGACTGGGAACACCGGGGAGCTGTTTTTT. This translates into CASRGTGNTGELFF.

In this sample, this clone turned up a few times. The J gene is TRBJ1-2, the V gene TRBV7-3; D gene unclear. Trimming shortened V by 0 bases and J by 7 bases, and 18 bases separated the two germline ends. The CDR3 has 16 residues. CDR1 and CDR2 (germline): SGHTA, FQGTGA. CDR3 coding DNA: TGTGCCAGCAGCTTAACTGGTAATTACGGGGAGAGTGGCTACACCTTC. It codes for CASSLTGNYGESGYTF.

In its sample, this clone was seen a few times. The gene calls are TRBV2 and TRBJ1-1; 8 bases map to TRBD1. V shed 5 bases and J 6 bases; nucleotides not matched to a gene: 8. This CDR3 spans 14 amino acids. Per the germline V gene, CDR1 is SNHLY and CDR2 is FYNNEI. CDR3 in amino acids: CASSLDRGIPEAFF. The CDR3 DNA reads TGTGCCAGCAGTCTTGACAGGGGAATCCCTGAAGCTTTCTTT.

The chain links TRBV10-3 to TRBJ1-1; D is ambiguous. V was shortened by 2 bases and J by 1 base, with 8 bases between the two germline ends. The CDR3 has 14 amino acids. Per germline, CDR1 ENHRY and CDR2 SYGVKD. Here the CDR3 reads CAISEGGRNTEAFF. The DNA of the CDR3 is TGTGCCATCAGTGAGGGAGGTAGGAACACTGAAGCTTTCTTT.

This clone is a singleton in its sample. The V and J genes are TRBV2 and TRBJ2-1; 9 bases fit TRBD2. Germline V gene data show CDR1 as SNHLY and CDR2 as FYNNEI. The CDR3 spans 18 residues. Losses at the gene ends were 8 bases for V and 9 bases for J; bases not matched to a gene: 23. This CDR3 reads CASLGGISGTSTFSEQFF. CDR3 DNA: TGTGCCAGCCTAGGGGGTATTAGTGGGACTAGCACTTTCAGTGAGCAGTTCTTC. Variable domain in full (rest from reference TRBV2 and TRBJ2-1): EPEVTQTPSHQVTQMGQEVILRCVPISNHLYFYWYRQILGQKVEFLVSFYNNEISEKSEIFDDQFSVERPDGSNFTLKIRSTKLEDSAMYFCASLGGISGTSTFSEQFFGPGTRLTVL.

This chain connects TRBV5-1 to TRBJ1-4; D possibly corresponds to TRBD1 (5 bases). This CDR3 contains 14 residues. Germline V gives CDR1 SGHRS, CDR2 YFSETQ. Deletions cut 7 bases from V and 0 bases from J, with 10 bases between. CDR3 bases: TGCGCCAGCTCGGGGGGGACAACTAATGAAAAACTGTTTTTT. This sequence encodes CASSGGTTNEKLFF.

The rearrangement uses TRBV10-3 and TRBJ2-2, with D possibly TRBD2 on 6 matching bases. Germline assignment: CDR1 ENHRY and CDR2 SYGVKD. V lost 7 bases to trimming and J lost 7 bases, with 16 bases between them. The CDR3 has 14 amino acids. CDR3 DNA sequence: TGTGCCATCAATGTGCGGGGCGCGGACGGGGAGCTGTTTTTT. This gives the protein CAINVRGADGELFF.

V and J are TRBV5-6 and TRBJ2-2; a weak D match, TRBD2 (5 bases). Trimming shortened V by 4 bases and J by 4 bases, and 14 bases separated the two germline ends. The CDR3 is made up of 15 amino acids. CDR1 and CDR2 (germline): SGHDT, YYEEEE. The CDR3 is CASSLDSLITGELFF. The CDR3 region has the DNA TGTGCCAGCAGCCTGGACTCTTTGATCACCGGGGAGCTGTTTTTT.

The chain couples TRBV18 to TRBJ2-5; the D is unclear. Germline V gives CDR1 KGHSH, CDR2 LQKENI. The length of the CDR3 is 16 residues. The V end lost 1 base, the J end lost 1 base, and 13 bases lay between the germline ends. The chain's CDR3 is CASSPLGPRAQETQYF. As DNA, the CDR3 is TGTGCCAGCTCACCACTTGGTCCCCGAGCCCAAGAGACCCAGTACTTC.

V and J are TRBV6-1 and TRBJ1-1; TRBD1 matches at 12 bases. The CDR3 runs to 15 residues. V lost 2 bases, J lost 6 bases, and 4 bases stayed unmatched. CDR1 is MNHNS and CDR2 is SASEGT in the germline V gene. For the CDR3, the DNA is TGTGCCAGCAGTGAAATGGGACAGGGGGCGGCTGAAGCTTTCTTT. Translation: CASSEMGQGAAEAFF.